The 27 T cell receptor beta chains reported below all come from one sample, sequenced in a study of cytomegalovirus exposure and HLA in healthy donors. The PCR was carried out with 60 Vbeta primers and 13 Jbeta primers. This table comes from immunoSEQ multiplex PCR, and its TCRdb copy is limited to in-frame clones, with some not included. This sample has some 160,000 clones, with 60% to 80% found just once. The sequenced material came from PBMCs. These receptors originate from a woman aged 25 to 45 in good health and CMV-seronegative.

This clone was recorded only once. Written as DNA, the CDR3 is TGTGCCAGCAGCGACAGTGCTGTCGCCTATAATTCACCCCTCCACTTT. Residues: CASSDSAVAYNSPLHF. V is TRBV28 and J is TRBJ1-6; a possible D gene is TRBD1 (5 bases). The V end was cut by 6 bases, the J end by 2 bases, with 14 bases between. Germline CDR1 and CDR2: MDHEN and SYDVKM. This CDR3 region has 16 residues.

This clone is medium-sized (0.01 to 0.1%) in the sample. This chain uses TRBV2 with TRBJ1-3, with D maybe TRBD1 (5 bases). The CDR3 has 18 residues. V was cut by 5 bases and J by 0 bases, with 20 bases left in between. Per the germline V gene, CDR1 is SNHLY and CDR2 is FYNNEI. CDR3 in amino acids: CASSSQGLSSYSGNTIYF. The DNA of the CDR3 is TGTGCCAGCAGTAGCCAGGGACTTTCCTCTTACTCTGGAAACACCATATATTTT. The full variable domain, its missing parts supplied by reference TRBV2 and TRBJ1-3, is EPEVTQTPSHQVTQMGQEVILRCVPISNHLYFYWYRQILGQKVEFLVSFYNNEISEKSEIFDDQFSVERPDGSNFTLKIRSTKLEDSAMYFCASSSQGLSSYSGNTIYFGEGSWLTVV.

The chain is built from TRBV7-6 and TRBJ1-3; no clear D gene. The V end lost 0 bases, the J end lost 0 bases, and 12 bases lay between the germline ends. CDR3 length: 17 residues. From germline, CDR1 is SGHVS and CDR2 FNYEAQ. The CDR3 DNA follows: TGTGCCAGCAGCTTAGCTTCTTTTCGGGACTCTGGAAACACCATATATTTT. Translation: CASSLASFRDSGNTIYF.

The V and J genes are TRBV19 and TRBJ1-3; TRBD1 is a possible D gene (5 bases). The ends were cut back, 9 bases at V and 3 bases at J, with 27 bases in the middle. The CDR3 loop spans 18 amino acids. Germline V gene sequence: CDR1 LNHDA, CDR2 SQIVND (reference sequence). CDR3 DNA sequence: TGTGCCAGCCGAAACAACAAAAGGACAACTTACCTTGGAAACACCATATATTTT. This gives the protein CASRNNKRTTYLGNTIYF.

The chain is built from TRBV10-3 and TRBJ1-1, with D perhaps TRBD1 (5 bases). CDR3 length equals 16 residues. Germline CDR1 is ENHRY and CDR2 is SYGVKD. Trimming left V 9 bases short and J 1 base short, with 21 bases between. The CDR3 coding sequence is TGTGCCATAAGTAGGGTAGGGGCCTATCCGAACACTGAAGCTTTCTTT. Encoded protein: CAISRVGAYPNTEAFF.

The genes are TRBV27 and TRBJ1-2; 7 nucleotides match TRBD1. The CDR3 is 12 residues long. V gave up 9 bases and J gave up 4 bases; unmatched junction bases: 5. Germline lookup yields CDR1 MNHEY and CDR2 SMNVEV (reference sequence). The CDR3 sequence: CASVQGTYGYTF. For the CDR3, the DNA is TGTGCCAGTGTACAGGGGACCTATGGCTACACCTTC.

This clone turned up a few times. The V call is TRBV5-4, the J call TRBJ1-2; the D gene is possibly TRBD1 (6 bases). The ends were cut back, 5 bases at V and 8 bases at J, with 16 bases in the middle. This CDR3 has 13 amino acids. The germline V gene encodes CDR1 SGHNT and CDR2 YYREEE (reference sequence). The DNA of the CDR3 is TGTGCCAGCAGACCGGGACAAGCTCTAGGCTACACCTTC. Amino acids: CASRPGQALGYTF.

The chain links TRBV28 to TRBJ2-7; weak D call: TRBD1 (6 bases). The V end was cut by 7 bases, the J end by 3 bases, with 10 bases between. The CDR3 covers 12 residues. Per germline, CDR1 MDHEN and CDR2 SYDVKM. The CDR3 spells CASKGVGYEQYF. The CDR3 nucleotides read TGTGCCAGCAAGGGGGTCGGCTACGAGCAGTACTTC.

This clone was counted a few times. The chain employs TRBV7-6 and TRBJ2-3; weak D call: TRBD1 (5 bases). Germline loops: CDR1 SGHVS, CDR2 FNYEAQ. V gave up 4 bases and J gave up 0 bases, with 17 bases separating them. The CDR3 is made up of 17 amino acids. The CDR3 DNA follows: TGTGCCAGCAGCTCCATCTTGGGGCACGTTAGCACAGATACGCAGTATTTT. Protein: CASSSILGHVSTDTQYF.

This clone was observed a single time. The V call is TRBV25-1, the J call TRBJ2-3, with 7 bases matching TRBD1. The ends lost 8 bases at V and 5 bases at J; junction bases unmatched: 7. The germline gives CDR1 MGHDK, CDR2 SYGVNS. The length of the CDR3 is 13 residues. The CDR3 is CASLGQFLDTQYF. The CDR3 nucleotides read TGTGCCAGCCTGGGACAGTTCTTAGATACGCAGTATTTT.

V and J are TRBV9 and TRBJ2-3; 12 bases fit TRBD2. CDR3 length: 17 amino acids. CDR1 is SGDLS and CDR2 is YYNGEE in the germline V gene. The J segment lost 2 bases and the V segment lost 0 bases, leaving 4 bases of the junction unmatched. The CDR3 spells CASSVELAGGDTDTQYF. The CDR3 region has the DNA TGTGCCAGCAGCGTAGAACTAGCGGGGGGTGACACAGATACGCAGTATTTT.

The chain has TRBV4-1 and TRBJ1-4; D perhaps matches TRBD1 (5 bases). The V end lost 1 base, the J end lost 8 bases, and 17 bases lay between the germline ends. Germline V gene data show CDR1 as MGHRA and CDR2 as YSYEKL. The CDR3 is 16 amino acids. CDR3 sequence reads: CASSQVQGGPKEKLFF. In nucleotides, the CDR3 is TGCGCCAGCAGCCAAGTCCAGGGCGGCCCGAAAGAAAAACTGTTTTTT.

As regards this clone: The same CDR3 also results from other DNA sequences found in this sample. The chain combines TRBV19 with TRBJ2-5; tentatively, D is TRBD2 (6 bases). Trimming removed 3 bases at V and 5 bases at J, with 7 bases between. The V gene's germline CDR1 is LNHDA and CDR2 SQIVND (reference sequence). This CDR3 comprises 12 residues. The CDR3 loop is CASSIGGETQYF. CDR3 nucleotides: TGTGCCAGTAGTATCGGGGGTGAGACCCAGTACTTC.

The J gene is TRBJ2-7, the V gene TRBV5-5; D is possibly TRBD2 (6 bases). The CDR3 is made up of 14 amino acids. Trimming pared 2 bases from V and 1 base from J, leaving 10 bases between. Per germline, CDR1 SGHKS and CDR2 YYEKEE (reference sequence). The DNA of the CDR3 is TGTGCCAGCAGCTTAACGGGAGTGTCCTACGAGCAGTACTTC. Encoded protein: CASSLTGVSYEQYF.

V is TRBV25-1 and J is TRBJ1-1; 8 bases are a match to TRBD1. Trimming removed 5 bases from V and 4 bases from J; junction bases left unmatched: 3. CDR1 MGHDK and CDR2 SYGVNS come from the germline V gene. This CDR3 has 13 residues. The CDR3: CASSLQGATEAFF. For the CDR3, the DNA is TGTGCCAGCAGTCTGCAGGGGGCCACTGAAGCTTTCTTT.

Comments on this clone: The junction and the germline gene differ at one end; a read error may be behind it. Other DNA sequences of this sample code for an identical CDR3. The V call is TRBV7-9, the J call TRBJ1-6, with 7 bases aligning to TRBD1. This CDR3 is 17 amino acids long. Germline CDR1 reads SEHNR; CDR2 reads FQNEAQ (reference sequence). CDR3 nucleotide sequence: TGTGCCAGTAGCTTAGACAGGGTGAGCTCCTATAATTCACCCCTCCACTTT. Translated, it gives CASSLDRVSSYNSPLHF.

This clone was seen only once. This chain uses TRBV2 with TRBJ1-4, with TRBD1 matching 7 bases. V lost 7 bases, J lost 10 bases, and 12 bases stayed unmatched. The CDR3 covers 14 residues. CDR1 SNHLY and CDR2 FYNNEI come from the germline V gene. CDR3 loop: CASIGTVTPTKLFF. Here the CDR3 DNA reads TGTGCCAGCATTGGGACAGTCACACCAACAAAACTGTTTTTT.

This chain uses TRBV6-5 with TRBJ2-7, with D possibly TRBD1 on 8 matching bases. This CDR3 has 16 amino acids. Trimming stripped 2 bases from V and 4 bases from J, with 18 bases between. Germline CDR1 MNHEY, CDR2 SVGAGI. CDR3 protein: CASSYRRQGRVYEQYF. The CDR3 bases are TGTGCCAGCAGTTACCGCAGACAGGGGAGGGTTTACGAGCAGTACTTC.

This clone was detected once. The chain recombines TRBV2 with TRBJ1-6; TRBD1 is a possible D gene (5 bases). V dropped 3 bases and J dropped 9 bases, with 9 bases sitting between them. This CDR3 region has 13 residues. Germline CDR1 SNHLY, CDR2 FYNNEI. The CDR3 reads CASSERGGSPLHF. The CDR3 nucleotides read TGTGCCAGCAGTGAGCGGGGGGGTTCACCCCTCCACTTT.

J is TRBJ1-3 and V is TRBV18, with 7 bases identical to TRBD1. The CDR3 loop spans 15 amino acids. CDR1 and CDR2 from the germline V gene are KGHSH and LQKENI. V shed 2 bases and J 9 bases; nucleotides not matched to a gene: 10. Here the CDR3 reads CASSPDGPRDSTIYF. The CDR3 coding sequence is TGTGCCAGCTCACCAGACGGCCCTCGGGACAGCACCATATATTTT.

The chain has TRBV19 and TRBJ2-6, with D uncertain. Between the trimmed V and J ends, which lost 6 bases and 0 bases, there was a span of 9 bases. Germline-derived CDR1 and CDR2 are LNHDA and SQIVND (reference sequence). The CDR3 spans 15 residues. In DNA, the CDR3 is TGTGCCAGTAGCACCACAGTCTCTGGGGCCAACGTCCTGACTTTC. As protein: CASSTTVSGANVLTF.

This chain links TRBV6-4 with TRBJ1-6; D not resolved. There are 14 residues in the CDR3. Trimming cost V 0 bases and J 6 bases, with 6 bases left between them. The germline V gene has CDR1 MRHNA and CDR2 SNTAGT. CDR3 DNA sequence: TGTGCCAGCAGTGACTCACAGTTTAATTCACCCCTCCACTTT. Translation gives CASSDSQFNSPLHF.

The CDR3 DNA follows: TGTGCCAGCAGTTACCTCGGACATTACTACGAGCAGTACTTC. It yields the protein CASSYLGHYYEQYF. The chain links TRBV6-5 to TRBJ2-7; D possibly corresponds to TRBD1 (5 bases). Trimming took 2 bases from V and 3 from J, leaving 11 bases between them. Germline CDR1 reads MNHEY; CDR2 reads SVGAGI. The CDR3 is 14 amino acids.

V gene TRBV11-2 combines with J gene TRBJ2-7; 10 positions match TRBD1. This CDR3 is built from 15 residues. V was clipped by 3 bases and J by 6 bases; unmatched bases: 8. Germline V lookup: CDR1 SGHAT, CDR2 FQNNGV. Written as DNA, the CDR3 is TGTGCCAGCAGCTTTAAGGGACAGGGGCCTATCGAGCAGTACTTC. Translation gives CASSFKGQGPIEQYF.

The chain employs TRBV5-4 and TRBJ2-7, with D possibly TRBD1 on 6 matching bases. The germline CDR1 and CDR2 sequences are SGHNT and YYREEE (reference sequence). Trimming removed 0 bases from V and 2 bases from J, with 12 bases in between. The CDR3 contains 15 residues. The CDR3 DNA follows: TGTGCCAGCAGCTTGGACGAACAGGGAGCCTACGAGCAGTACTTC. Translated: CASSLDEQGAYEQYF.

The chain carries TRBV30 and TRBJ1-1, with 7 bases lining up with TRBD1. The V gene end was trimmed by 4 bases and the J gene end by 1 base; junction bases not matched to a gene: 9. This CDR3 spans 15 amino acids. Germline-derived CDR1 and CDR2 are GTSNPN and SVGIG (reference sequence). The CDR3 nucleotides read TGTGCCTGGACTCCCCCGGACAGGACGAACACTGAAGCTTTCTTT. It codes for CAWTPPDRTNTEAFF.

The chain employs TRBV5-4 and TRBJ2-7, with a tentative D call TRBD2 (5 bases). From germline, CDR1 is SGHNT and CDR2 YYREEE (reference sequence). This CDR3 is 12 amino acids long. Trimming removed 0 bases at V and 7 bases at J, with 8 bases between. The DNA for the CDR3 is TGTGCCAGCAGCTTGGCGGGGAAAGAGCAGTACTTC. Translation gives CASSLAGKEQYF.